This TCR beta chain is drawn from a study of cytomegalovirus exposure and HLA in healthy donors (dated by TCRdb to 2016 to 2017). Study-wide context: The 666 repertoires of the first cohort and the roughly 110 validation repertoires were produced on the same platform, according to a later analysis. The study aimed to test whether signatures of past pathogen exposure could be identified by cataloging public T cell receptors. In addition to the first cohort of 666 subjects, a separate validation cohort of approximately 120 different subjects was used. High-throughput TCR immunosequencing, statistical association of individual TCRs with disease status, and machine learning were combined to predict cytomegalovirus infection status.

Concerning this clone itself: No antigen is known for it. No much larger clone exists at a distance of one base, and base qualities are not known.

The donors were included in the validation cohort of 100 to 150 subjects, a group kept apart from the roughly 700-subject first cohort. Points the paper makes about the study in general: In vitro tests confirmed that a few of the cytomegalovirus-associated TCR beta chains recognize cytomegalovirus antigens. It was suggested by the authors that the approach could potentially be generalized to other disease states and immunological phenotypes. Across donors, most TCR sequences were observed very rarely, whereas some public TCRs were present in many individuals. In both the original and validation cohorts, the classifier was reported to diagnose cytomegalovirus status with high specificity and sensitivity. A total of 164 TCR beta chains were listed by the study as associated with cytomegalovirus. A later analysis had no HLA typing for the validation cohort, so co-occurrence there was scored across all 130 or so repertoires. In a later analysis, TCRs clustered in the first cohort were found to also tend to co-occur in the 100 to 150 validation repertoires, with 85% to 95% of cluster scores above 0.

The CDR3 numbers 14 residues from cysteine through phenylalanine. The read is trimmed to its CDR3 DNA, 42 bases read in frame from base 1. The germline ends are 10 bases apart after V is trimmed by 4 bases and J by 2 bases. For CDR1 and CDR2, the germline V gene lists SGHRS and YFSETQ. Receptor libraries were prepared by the immunoSEQ multiplex PCR assay. As for the original processing: A statistical classification framework was developed to diagnose cytomegalovirus status using the catalog of TCR beta chain sequences. TCRdb holds this immuneACCESS table with in-frame rearrangements only. Some clones are missing; in checked studies, unresolved V genes explain under half, and the rest has no known cause. V and J calls and clone size are as listed in that table; D and trimming were resolved from the DNA. This sample comprises some 84,000 clones, around 90% of them detected only once. The ten top clones hold around 2.1% of the sample.

Recombination joined TRBV5-1 with TRBJ2-1; the D gene cannot be resolved reliably. The sample comprised PBMCs. The sequence was obtained from a man aged 25-45 years in good health and CMV-seronegative. For the CDR3, the sequence is CASSPERPYNEQFF. In nucleotides, the sequence is TGCGCCAGCAGCCCGGAGAGGCCCTACAATGAGCAGTTCTTC.